These 25 T cell receptor beta chains were sequenced from one sample in a study of response to subunit inactivated influenza vaccine. MiXCR, applied by TCRdb to the RT-PCR reads, yields one record per CDR3 protein. The table shows 800,000 to 1,000,000 distinct CDR3 sequences, with approximately 21% occurring only once. Sample: PBMCs from blood, taken about 5 days after vaccination. Receptor source: a man aged 45 to 65 who received an inactivated influenza vaccine.

This clonotype came up a few times. This sequence joins TRBV4-1 and TRBJ1-6; TRBD1 matches at 9 bases. The V and J ends lost 2 bases and 9 bases, in that order; junction bases with no gene match: 5. This CDR3 is built from 15 residues. The germline gives CDR1 MGHRA, CDR2 YSYEKL. This CDR3 is CASSQSGQGTSPLHF. Written as DNA, the CDR3 is TGCGCCAGCAGCCAAAGCGGACAGGGGACTTCACCCCTCCACTTT.

This clonotype was counted at least ten times. This chain joins TRBV29-1 and TRBJ2-7; no reliable D call. V was clipped by 3 bases and J by 0 bases, with 9 bases between them. This CDR3 comprises 13 residues. Germline lookup yields CDR1 SQVTM and CDR2 ANQGSEA. CDR3 loop: CSVDDGFSYEQYF. CDR3 bases: TGCAGCGTTGATGATGGCTTCTCCTACGAGCAGTACTTC.

V gene TRBV5-1 combines with J gene TRBJ2-1; 8 bases fit TRBD1. The CDR3 spans 14 residues. With V trimmed by 1 base and J by 6 bases, 3 bases remained unmatched. The germline gives CDR1 SGHRS, CDR2 YFSETQ. CDR3 protein: CASSLQDRANEQFF. The DNA of the CDR3 is TGCGCCAGCAGCTTGCAGGACAGGGCCAATGAGCAGTTCTTC. The full variable domain, in which reference TRBV5-1 and TRBJ2-1 provide the parts outside the CDR3, is KAGVTQTPRYLIKTRGQQVTLSCSPISGHRSVSWYQQTPGQGLQFLFEYFSETQRNKGNFPGRFSGRQFSNSRSEMNVSTLELGDSALYLCASSLQDRANEQFFGPGTRLTVL.

The J gene is TRBJ1-1, the V gene TRBV13; a weak D match, TRBD1 (6 bases). With 6 bases removed from V and 4 bases from J, the gap between germline ends came to 15 bases. This CDR3 comprises 14 residues. Germline CDR1 PRHDT, CDR2 FYEKMQ (reference sequence). CDR3 sequence reads: CASRQQGISTEAFF. In nucleotides, the CDR3 is TGTGCCAGCAGACAACAGGGTATTAGCACTGAAGCTTTCTTT.

The genes are TRBV18 and TRBJ1-1, with no clear D. CDR1 is KGHSH, CDR2 LQKENI, per germline. With 2 bases removed from V and 1 base from J, the gap between germline ends came to 8 bases. The CDR3 length is 14 residues. This CDR3 is CASSPDVRNTEAFF. Written as DNA, the CDR3 is TGTGCCAGCTCACCAGACGTGAGGAACACTGAAGCTTTCTTT.

The rearrangement uses TRBV9 and TRBJ2-1, with a possible D match to TRBD1 (6 bases). This CDR3 has 16 residues. Germline V gene data show CDR1 as SGDLS and CDR2 as YYNGEE. V lost 0 bases and J lost 5, with 15 bases in between. The CDR3, as DNA: TGTGCCAGCAGCGTAGGGTCCCAGGGGACCAACAATGAGCAGTTCTTC. Its translation is CASSVGSQGTNNEQFF.

This chain joins TRBV9 and TRBJ2-2, with 8 bases that match TRBD1. The V gene end was trimmed by 1 base and the J gene end by 5 bases; junction bases not matched to a gene: 7. Germline CDR1 is SGDLS and CDR2 is YYNGEE. This CDR3 region has 16 residues. The CDR3 region has the DNA TGTGCCAGCAGCGTAACTGGGACAGGAGCAACCGGGGAGCTGTTTTTT. This sequence encodes CASSVTGTGATGELFF.

The CDR3 is CASRVTGGIYGYTF. The CDR3 DNA is TGTGCCAGCAGAGTGACAGGGGGCATCTATGGCTACACCTTC. The chain links TRBV7-2 to TRBJ1-2; 10 bases are shared with TRBD1. Germline V lookup: CDR1 SGHTA, CDR2 FQGNSA. The CDR3 sequence is 14 residues long. The trim removed 6 bases at V and 4 bases at J, leaving 5 bases unmatched.

This clonotype was counted only a few times. The V call is TRBV7-3, the J call TRBJ2-3; D may match TRBD1 or TRBD2 (7 bases each). The germline V gene has CDR1 SGHTA and CDR2 FQGTGA. This CDR3 has 15 residues. With 6 bases removed from V and 5 bases from J, the gap between germline ends came to 18 bases. The CDR3 reads CASSRQGGVGDTQYF. CDR3 sequence (DNA): TGTGCCAGCAGTCGACAGGGAGGGGTAGGAGATACGCAGTATTTT.

The sample holds a few counts of this clonotype. The chain combines TRBV6-5 with TRBJ2-1; 10 bases are a match to TRBD2. V dropped 4 bases and J dropped 7; count of bases not matched to a gene: 10. CDR3 length equals 16 residues. CDR1 is MNHEY and CDR2 is SVGAGI in the germline V gene. CDR3 coding DNA: TGTGCCAGCAGTTCCCGACTTAGCGGGGGGACAAATGAGCAGTTCTTC. Amino acid sequence: CASSSRLSGGTNEQFF.

Only a few counts were recorded for this clonotype. The chain employs TRBV12-3 or TRBV12-4 and TRBJ2-1, with 10 bases that match TRBD2. With 5 bases clipped from V and 6 bases from J, the junction kept 7 bases outside the gene matches. CDR3 length: 15 residues. The CDR3 here is CASSDLAGGFNEQFF. The DNA of the CDR3 is TGTGCCAGCAGTGACTTAGCGGGAGGTTTCAATGAGCAGTTCTTC.

The chain couples TRBV20-1 to TRBJ2-7; D is unresolved. V was clipped by 1 base and J by 5 bases, with 6 bases between them. The germline V gene has CDR1 DFQATT and CDR2 SNEGSKA (reference sequence). The length of the CDR3 is 11 residues. CDR3 sequence: CSARARNEQYF. CDR3 coding DNA: TGCAGTGCTAGAGCCCGCAACGAGCAGTACTTC.

The CDR3 DNA follows: TGCGCCAGCAGCCAAGAATTTCGGGGAAGCTCCTACGAGCAGTACTTC. It specifies CASSQEFRGSSYEQYF. The chain combines TRBV4-1 with TRBJ2-7; D is possibly TRBD2 (5 bases). Germline assignment: CDR1 MGHRA and CDR2 YSYEKL. With 0 bases removed from V and 0 bases from J, the gap between germline ends came to 12 bases. CDR3 length: 16 residues.

This chain connects TRBV5-1 to TRBJ2-2; 8 bases are a match to TRBD1. V shed 4 bases, J shed 7 bases, and the junction held 12 bases outside the gene matches. This CDR3 has 16 amino acids. CDR1 and CDR2 (germline): SGHRS, YFSETQ. CDR3 DNA sequence: TGCGCCAGCAGCCTTGCCGGGACAGGTATCGGCGGGGAGCTGTTTTTT. This translates into CASSLAGTGIGGELFF.

V gene TRBV30 combines with J gene TRBJ1-5; D uncertain. This CDR3 is built from 16 residues. V dropped 3 bases and J dropped 0 bases, with 15 bases sitting between them. Looked up from germline, CDR1 is GTSNPN and CDR2 is SVGIG (reference sequence). CDR3 nucleotides: TGTGCCTGGAGCCTGGGGAGACACCATAGCAATCAGCCCCAGCATTTT. The encoded protein is CAWSLGRHHSNQPQHF.

This chain links TRBV9 with TRBJ2-3; TRBD1 matches 8 bases. V lost 0 bases and J lost 2; bases outside the gene matches: 5. This CDR3 has 16 amino acids. Germline V lookup: CDR1 SGDLS, CDR2 YYNGEE. The CDR3: CASSVEAGGNTDTQYF. In DNA, the CDR3 is TGTGCCAGCAGCGTAGAGGCAGGGGGCAACACAGATACGCAGTATTTT.

The rearrangement uses TRBV7-2 and TRBJ2-3; no firm D call. Trimming stripped 7 bases from V and 3 bases from J, with 17 bases between. CDR1 SGHTA and CDR2 FQGNSA come from the germline V gene. The CDR3 totals 15 residues. For the CDR3, the DNA is TGTGCCAGCATCCTAAATGGGTCACCGACAGATACGCAGTATTTT. Encoded protein: CASILNGSPTDTQYF.

The chain is built from TRBV6-6 and TRBJ2-1; 7 bases match TRBD2. This CDR3 spans 13 amino acids. V shed 10 bases and J 3 bases; nucleotides not matched to a gene: 6. Germline lookup yields CDR1 MNHNY and CDR2 SVGAGI (reference sequence). CDR3 residues: CATGLAVYNEQFF. CDR3 nucleotides: TGTGCCACGGGGCTAGCGGTCTACAATGAGCAGTTCTTC.

The sample holds a few counts of this clonotype. The chain joins TRBV6-1 to TRBJ1-2; no reliable D call. Germline values: CDR1 MNHNS, CDR2 SASEGT. This CDR3 spans 18 amino acids. V was clipped by 8 bases and J by 6 bases, with 31 bases between them. CDR3: CASSEREGISRTPHGYTF. The CDR3 DNA is TGTGCCAGCTCCGAAAGGGAGGGCATCTCCCGCACCCCCCATGGCTACACCTTC.

This clonotype showed up just a few times. V gene TRBV7-6 combines with J gene TRBJ2-1; 8 bases are a match to TRBD1. This CDR3 region has 15 residues. V trimming: 7 bases; J trimming: 7 bases; junction bases outside the gene matches: 12. The germline CDR1 and CDR2 sequences are SGHVS and FNYEAQ. CDR3 nucleotide sequence: TGTGCCAGCAACCCGACAGGGGTATCGAGGAATGAGCAGTTCTTC. Protein product: CASNPTGVSRNEQFF. Combining the CDR3 with reference TRBV7-6 and TRBJ2-1 gives the whole variable domain GAGVSQSPRYKVTKRGQDVALRCDPISGHVSLYWYRQALGQGPEFLTYFNYEAQQDKSGLPNDRFSAERPEGSISTLTIQRTEQRDSAMYRCASNPTGVSRNEQFFGPGTRLTVL.

This clonotype has a count of ten or more. The genes are TRBV11-2 and TRBJ2-5; TRBD2 is a possible D gene (5 bases). The V gene lost 3 bases and the J gene lost 5 bases, with 19 bases spanning the gap. From germline, CDR1 is SGHAT and CDR2 FQNNGV. The CDR3 loop spans 16 amino acids. CDR3: CASSFNSDLRAETQYF. DNA of the CDR3: TGTGCCAGCAGCTTCAACAGTGATTTGAGGGCTGAGACCCAGTACTTC.

This clonotype was detected only a few times. The chain combines TRBV3-1 with TRBJ1-1; no clear D gene. CDR1 LGHDT and CDR2 YNNKEL come from the germline V gene (reference sequence). The CDR3 runs to 14 residues. The ends were cut back, 1 base at V and 3 bases at J, with 9 bases in the middle. The CDR3 protein is CASSQVQGDTEAFF. The CDR3 DNA is TGTGCCAGCAGCCAAGTACAAGGCGACACTGAAGCTTTCTTT.

This clonotype was observed a few times. The V call is TRBV5-5, the J call TRBJ1-2; unclear D gene. This CDR3 region has 13 residues. Trimming cost V 4 bases and J 4 bases, with 11 bases left between them. Germline assignment: CDR1 SGHKS and CDR2 YYEKEE (reference sequence). DNA for the CDR3: TGTGCCAGCAGCATTCACGGACTCTATGGCTACACCTTC. Its translation: CASSIHGLYGYTF.

The CDR3 loop is CASGRGGRASGNTIYF. CDR3 sequence (DNA): TGCGCCAGCGGACGGGGTGGCAGGGCCTCTGGAAACACCATATATTTT. V is TRBV4-1 and J is TRBJ1-3, with D possibly TRBD1 on 5 matching bases. V lost 8 bases to trimming and J lost 0 bases, with 17 bases between them. The CDR3 loop spans 16 amino acids. In germline, CDR1 is MGHRA, CDR2 YSYEKL.

This clonotype came up a few times. The chain employs TRBV6-7 and TRBJ2-7, with D unclear. TRBV6-7 falls under the ORF class, with uncertain function. V was pared by 8 bases and J by 5 bases, with 10 bases between. The CDR3 totals 11 residues. The CDR3 region is CASSPHHEQYF. The CDR3 DNA is TGTGCCAGCTCCCCACATCACGAGCAGTACTTC.